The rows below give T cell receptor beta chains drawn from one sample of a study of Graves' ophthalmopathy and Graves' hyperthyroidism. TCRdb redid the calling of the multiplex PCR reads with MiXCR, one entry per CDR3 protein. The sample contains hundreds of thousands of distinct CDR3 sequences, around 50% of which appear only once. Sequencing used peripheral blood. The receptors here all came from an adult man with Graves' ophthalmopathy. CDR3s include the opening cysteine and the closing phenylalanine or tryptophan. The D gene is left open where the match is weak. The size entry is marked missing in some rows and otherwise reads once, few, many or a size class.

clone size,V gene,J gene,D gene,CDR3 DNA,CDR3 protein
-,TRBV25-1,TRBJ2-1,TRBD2,TGTGCCAGCAGTGAAAGAAGACTAGCGGGACATGGGGAGCAGTTCTTC,CASSERRLAGHGEQFF
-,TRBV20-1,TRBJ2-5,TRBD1,TGCAGTGCTCAGGGACAGGGAAAAGAGACCCAGTACTTC,CSAQGQGKETQYF
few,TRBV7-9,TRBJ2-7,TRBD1,TGTGCCAGCAGCACCTCCTACGGGACAGGGATTTACGAGCAGTACTTC,CASSTSYGTGIYEQYF
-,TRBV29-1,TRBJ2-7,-,TGCAGCGCCAGGGATCCGGGGGACGGCGAGCAGTACTTC,CSARDPGDGEQYF
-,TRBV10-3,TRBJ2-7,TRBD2,TGTGCCATCAGCTTTAGCGGGAGCTCCTACGAGCAGTACTTC,CAISFSGSSYEQYF
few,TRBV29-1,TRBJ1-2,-,TGCAGCGTTGAAGAGCAGAACTATGGCTACACCTTC,CSVEEQNYGYTF
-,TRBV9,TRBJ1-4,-,TGTGCCAGCAGCGTAGGTGGGGGGAGGGAAAAACTGTTTTTT,CASSVGGGREKLFF
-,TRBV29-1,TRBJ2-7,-,TGCAGCGTTGGTATAGGGCCCCACGAGCAGTACTTC,CSVGIGPHEQYF
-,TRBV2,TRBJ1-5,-,TGTGCCAGCGGCCCGACAGCCCGCGTGTATAGCAATCAGCCCCAGCATTTT,CASGPTARVYSNQPQHF
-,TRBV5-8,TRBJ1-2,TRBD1,TGCGCCAGCAGCCCCGGACAGGATACTAACTATGGCTACACCTTC,CASSPGQDTNYGYTF
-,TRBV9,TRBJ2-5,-,TGTGCCAGCAGCGTAGAGACTAGTCCCCGGGAGACCCAGTACTTC,CASSVETSPRETQYF
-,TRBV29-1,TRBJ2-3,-,TGCAGCGTTGAAGAAAAACGGGGGACAGATACGCAGTATTTT,CSVEEKRGTDTQYF
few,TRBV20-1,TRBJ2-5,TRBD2,TGCAGTGCTAGTATTGGCGGGAGGGTTGGGGAGACCCAGTACTTC,CSASIGGRVGETQYF
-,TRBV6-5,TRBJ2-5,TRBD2,TGTGCCAGTCAGGGAGGGTGGGTCAAGGGGACCCAGTACTTC,CASQGGWVKGTQYF
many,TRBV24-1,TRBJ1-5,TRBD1,TGTGCCACCAGTGACTCCAAAACAGGGGGAAGCAATCAGCCCCAGCATTTT,CATSDSKTGGSNQPQHF
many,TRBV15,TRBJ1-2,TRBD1,TGTGCCACCAGCAGGGACAGGATAGGAGGCTACACCTTC,CATSRDRIGGYTF
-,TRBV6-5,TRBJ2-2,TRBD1,TGTGCCAGCAGTCCGATCCAGGGGGCCTCGAACACCGGGGAGCTGTTTTTT,CASSPIQGASNTGELFF
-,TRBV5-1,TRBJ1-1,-,TGCGCCAGCAGCTTCAGGGACCCGAACACTGAAGCTTTCTTT,CASSFRDPNTEAFF
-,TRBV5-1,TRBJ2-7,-,TGCGCCAGCAGCTTGGCGCAGGGAGAATCCTACGAGCAGTACTTC,CASSLAQGESYEQYF
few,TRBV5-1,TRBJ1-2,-,TGCGCCAGCAGCTTTACGGGGAGTGGCTACACCTTC,CASSFTGSGYTF
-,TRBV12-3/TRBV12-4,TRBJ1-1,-,TGTGCCAGCAGTCCCCTAGGGGAGGGTAGCGCTGAAGCTTTCTTT,CASSPLGEGSAEAFF
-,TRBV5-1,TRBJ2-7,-,TGCGCCAGCAGCTTGGGGGACGTGTTCTCCTACGAGCAGTACTTC,CASSLGDVFSYEQYF
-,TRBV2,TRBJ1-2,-,TGTGCCACCCTGGAGGCTCCAGGAGTCTATGGCTACACCTTC,CATLEAPGVYGYTF
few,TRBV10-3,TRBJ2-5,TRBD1,TGTGCCATCGGAGACAGGGGGCTATTAGAGACCCAGTACTTC,CAIGDRGLLETQYF
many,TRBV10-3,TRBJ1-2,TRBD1,TGTGCCATCAGCGGGACAGGGGATCGGGGCTACACCTTC,CAISGTGDRGYTF
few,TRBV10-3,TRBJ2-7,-,TGTGCCATCAGTGAGGACACGACCTACGAGCAGTACTTC,CAISEDTTYEQYF
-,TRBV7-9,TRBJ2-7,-,TGTGCCAGGGTCGGGACGGACTACCCGTACGAGCAGTACTTC,CARVGTDYPYEQYF
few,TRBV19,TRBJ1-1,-,TGTGCCAGTAGTATTGGGAGGGGGATGACTGAAGCTTTCTTT,CASSIGRGMTEAFF
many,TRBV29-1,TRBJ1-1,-,TGCAGCGGGACTACAGGGACGCAATTCGAAGCTTTCTTT,CSGTTGTQFEAFF
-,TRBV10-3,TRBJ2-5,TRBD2,TGTGCTAGCTCCGGACTAGCGGGGAGGGCTGAGACCCAGTACTTC,CASSGLAGRAETQYF
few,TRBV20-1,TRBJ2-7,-,TGCAGTGCTACCTCAGACAAGGGCGGTGGCGAGCAGTACTTC,CSATSDKGGGEQYF
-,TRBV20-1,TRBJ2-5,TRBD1,TGCAGTGCCAGAGAAGACTCCCCAGGGGGCCAGTACTTC,CSAREDSPGGQYF
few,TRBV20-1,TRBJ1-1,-,TGCAGTGCTAGAGATTGGGCGATGAACACTGAAGCTTTCTTT,CSARDWAMNTEAFF
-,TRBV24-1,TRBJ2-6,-,TGTGCCACCCTCAGGGGTAGCTCTGAGGCCAACGTCCTGACTTTC,CATLRGSSEANVLTF
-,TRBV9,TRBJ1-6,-,TGTGCCAGCAGCCAAGGGGCGCAGTATAATTCACCCCTCCACTTT,CASSQGAQYNSPLHF
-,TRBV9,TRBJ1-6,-,TGTGCCAGCAGCGTAGGAGCAGCTGGTGGTTCACCCCTCCACTTT,CASSVGAAGGSPLHF
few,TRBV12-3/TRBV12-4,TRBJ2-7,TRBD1,TGTGCCAGCAGCACCGGGACAGGGGGGAGTAACGAGCAGTACTTC,CASSTGTGGSNEQYF
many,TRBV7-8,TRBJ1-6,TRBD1,TGTGCCAGCAGCGAGGACAGGAACGGGGTTTCACCCCTCCACTTT,CASSEDRNGVSPLHF
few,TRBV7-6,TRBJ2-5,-,TGTGCCAGCAGCTTAGGTGGAGGGACGAGGGAGACCCAGTACTTC,CASSLGGGTRETQYF
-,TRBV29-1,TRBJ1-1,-,TGCAGCAGTTGGACAAGGGCCACTGAAGCTTTCTTT,CSSWTRATEAFF
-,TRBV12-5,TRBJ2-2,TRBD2,TGTGCTAGTGGTTTGGTACTGCGGGAGCAGAGCACCGGGGAGCTGTTTTTT,CASGLVLREQSTGELFF
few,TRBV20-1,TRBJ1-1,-,TGCAGTGCTAGAGATTGGGGGTCGAGGGGCCGTACTGAAGCTTTCTTT,CSARDWGSRGRTEAFF
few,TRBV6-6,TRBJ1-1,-,TGTGCCAGCAGCTTGGTTCCTACGAACACTGAAGCTTTCTTT,CASSLVPTNTEAFF
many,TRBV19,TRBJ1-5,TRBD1,TGTGCCAGTAGTAGAAGGCGCTCGGGACAGGGGTATCAGCCCCAGCATTTT,CASSRRRSGQGYQPQHF
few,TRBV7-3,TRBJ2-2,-,TGTGCCAGCAGCTTAGGGGGGGGCAACACCGGGGAGCTGTTTTTT,CASSLGGGNTGELFF
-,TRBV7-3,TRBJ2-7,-,TGTGCCAGCAGCGTAGCGAGCAGGGACTACGAGCAGTACTTC,CASSVASRDYEQYF
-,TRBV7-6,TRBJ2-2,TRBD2,TGTGCCAGCAGCTTATACCCAGCGGGGGACACCGGGGAGCTGTTTTTT,CASSLYPAGDTGELFF